The 17 T cell receptor beta chains below come from one sample, sequenced in a study of cytomegalovirus exposure and HLA in healthy donors. The PCR employed 60 Vbeta primers together with 13 Jbeta primers. Generated by immunoSEQ multiplex PCR, the TCRdb table keeps only in-frame clones and is missing some. The top ten clones hold 2.7% of a sample with about 200,000 clones, 82% of them seen once. Sequencing was carried out using PBMCs. Source of these receptors: a middle-aged woman in good health and CMV-seronegative.

The chain has TRBV9 and TRBJ2-1, with 14 bases that match TRBD2. Germline-derived CDR1 and CDR2 are SGDLS and YYNGEE. V lost 3 bases to trimming and J lost 6 bases; unmatched junction nucleotides: 2. CDR3 length: 15 residues. This chain's CDR3 is CASSATSGRGNEQFF. The CDR3 coding sequence is TGTGCCAGCAGCGCGACTAGCGGGAGGGGCAATGAGCAGTTCTTC.

This clone was seen a single time. The genes are TRBV28 and TRBJ1-2; a possible D gene is TRBD1 (6 bases). Per germline, CDR1 MDHEN and CDR2 SYDVKM. The CDR3 totals 14 residues. V dropped 6 bases and J dropped 4 bases, with 15 bases sitting between them. The CDR3 here is CASRPPSDSYGYTF. DNA of the CDR3: TGTGCCAGCAGACCCCCCTCGGACAGCTATGGCTACACCTTC.

The rearrangement joins TRBV6-5 to TRBJ2-3, with D possibly TRBD2 on 7 matching bases. Germline V CDR1 and CDR2: MNHEY, SVGAGI. V lost 8 bases to trimming and J lost 2 bases, with 11 bases between them. The CDR3 is 13 residues long. CDR3 DNA sequence: TGTGCCAGCGGGAGGGGGATCACAGATACGCAGTATTTT. As protein: CASGRGITDTQYF.

The rearrangement joins TRBV5-5 to TRBJ2-1, with 9 bases lining up with TRBD1. Germline lookup yields CDR1 SGHKS and CDR2 YYEKEE (reference sequence). The CDR3 sequence is 13 residues long. J gave up 14 bases and V 6 bases, and 12 bases lay outside the gene matches. CDR3 amino acids: CASTPTPGQGKFF. The CDR3 coding sequence is TGTGCCAGCACCCCCACACCGGGACAGGGAAAGTTCTTC.

The chain links TRBV12-5 to TRBJ1-2, with a weak D call TRBD1 (5 bases). Trimming removed 0 bases at V and 2 bases at J, with 13 bases between. Germline loops: CDR1 LGHNT, CDR2 FRNRAP. The length of the CDR3 is 16 residues. Written as DNA, the CDR3 is TGTGCTAGTGGTTTGGTACTTGGGACTGAGAACTATGGCTACACCTTC. Translation: CASGLVLGTENYGYTF.

The V call is TRBV19, the J call TRBJ2-1; maybe TRBD2 (5 bases). V gave up 5 bases and J gave up 0 bases, with 17 bases separating them. CDR1 is LNHDA, CDR2 SQIVND, per germline (reference sequence). CDR3 length: 17 residues. The CDR3 region is CASSRILEGFSYNEQFF. For the CDR3, the DNA is TGTGCCAGTAGTCGAATCCTCGAGGGTTTCTCCTACAATGAGCAGTTCTTC. The full variable domain, with the rest looked up from reference TRBV19 and TRBJ2-1, is DGGITQSPKYLFRKEGQNVTLSCEQNLNHDAMYWYRQDPGQGLRLIYYSQIVNDFQKGDIAEGYSVSREKKESFPLTVTSAQKNPTAFYLCASSRILEGFSYNEQFFGPGTRLTVL.

This clone has more than one count but fewer than ten. The chain recombines TRBV29-1 with TRBJ2-1; 9 positions match TRBD2. Looked up from germline, CDR1 is SQVTM and CDR2 is ANQGSEA. This CDR3 spans 19 amino acids. The J segment lost 5 bases and the V segment lost 7 bases, leaving 24 bases of the junction unmatched. CDR3 region: CSGGGELTAGGRNNNEQFF. The CDR3, as DNA: TGCAGCGGGGGAGGGGAGTTGACGGCGGGAGGGCGAAACAACAATGAGCAGTTCTTC.

The chain joins TRBV4-2 to TRBJ1-1, with a weak D call TRBD1 (6 bases). CDR3 size: 16 residues. Trimming removed 4 bases from V and 10 bases from J, with 25 bases in between. Germline V gene data show CDR1 as LGHNA and CDR2 as YNFKEQ. The CDR3 region is CASSPSLVQGDEGAFF. CDR3 sequence (DNA): TGTGCCAGCAGCCCTTCACTTGTACAGGGAGACGAGGGAGCTTTCTTT.

This chain uses TRBV29-1 with TRBJ1-3, with D perhaps matching TRBD1 (6 bases). The germline gives CDR1 SQVTM, CDR2 ANQGSEA. The CDR3 loop spans 13 amino acids. V lost 6 bases, J lost 0 bases, and 9 bases lay in between. CDR3 sequence: CSVQGYSGNTIYF. The DNA for the CDR3 is TGCAGCGTACAGGGTTACTCTGGAAACACCATATATTTT.

This chain connects TRBV5-1 to TRBJ2-5; D is undetermined. Between the trimmed V and J ends, which lost 0 bases and 2 bases, there was a span of 14 bases. The CDR3 extends over 16 amino acids. Germline V gene lookup returns CDR1 SGHRS and CDR2 YFSETQ. The CDR3 coding sequence is TGCGCCAGCAGCTTGGGGTCCGGCGGAGCACAAGAGACCCAGTACTTC. Protein: CASSLGSGGAQETQYF.

This clone was seen only once. V usage is TRBV5-5 and J usage is TRBJ2-7; 9 bases are shared with TRBD2. The CDR3 has 15 residues. V lost 4 bases, J lost 0 bases, and 5 bases stayed unmatched. Germline V CDR1 and CDR2: SGHKS, YYEKEE (reference sequence). The CDR3 sequence is CASSARLAASYEQYF. The CDR3 DNA reads as TGTGCCAGCAGCGCCCGACTAGCGGCCTCCTACGAGCAGTACTTC.

This sequence joins TRBV7-9 and TRBJ1-3; possible D gene TRBD1, 6 bases. The germline V and J ends were trimmed by 4 bases and 2 bases, with 15 bases remaining between them. Germline values: CDR1 SEHNR, CDR2 FQNEAQ (reference sequence). This CDR3 has 16 residues. CDR3 region: CASSWSLQGTGNTIYF. The CDR3 DNA reads as TGTGCCAGCAGCTGGTCCTTACAGGGCACTGGAAACACCATATATTTT.

This chain links TRBV2 with TRBJ1-3, with D possibly matching TRBD1 (6 bases). CDR3 length: 15 amino acids. V was shortened by 6 bases and J by 0 bases, with 12 bases between the two germline ends. CDR1 and CDR2 (germline): SNHLY, FYNNEI. The CDR3 protein is CASRTGTNSGNTIYF. CDR3 DNA sequence: TGTGCCAGCAGAACCGGGACAAACTCTGGAAACACCATATATTTT.

The J gene is TRBJ1-1, the V gene TRBV12-5; TRBD1 agrees at 7 bases. This CDR3 contains 17 residues. The germline V gene has CDR1 LGHNT and CDR2 FRNRAP. Trimming removed 5 bases from V and 8 bases from J; junction bases left unmatched: 20. The CDR3 reads CASGLSRGSLRVIEAFF. The CDR3 DNA is TGTGCTAGTGGTCTCTCCAGGGGGTCGCTCCGGGTAATAGAAGCTTTCTTT.

The V gene is TRBV7-2, the J gene TRBJ2-7, with D possibly being TRBD2 (6 bases). The CDR3 runs to 13 residues. Trimming took off 6 bases at V and 3 bases at J, with 12 bases between the two ends. Germline CDR1 and CDR2: SGHTA and FQGNSA. The CDR3, as DNA: TGTGCCAGCAGTCGAGCGGGCCGCTACGAGCAGTACTTC. Translating it yields CASSRAGRYEQYF.

The DNA for the CDR3 is TGTGCCAGTAGTTCTGGCGGGGCCTTGGGGGATGAGCAGTTCTTC. Encoded protein: CASSSGGALGDEQFF. The chain is built from TRBV19 and TRBJ2-1, with TRBD2 as a possible D gene (6 bases). In germline, CDR1 is LNHDA, CDR2 SQIVND (reference sequence). The CDR3 length is 15 residues. V was clipped by 5 bases and J by 8 bases, with 19 bases between them.

V gene TRBV6-6 combines with J gene TRBJ1-6; the match to TRBD1 covers 11 bases. There are 16 residues in the CDR3. CDR1 is MNHNY and CDR2 is SVGAGI in the germline V gene (reference sequence). The ends lost 0 bases at V and 6 bases at J; junction bases unmatched: 1. In DNA, the CDR3 is TGTGCCAGCAGTTACTCCGGGACAGGGGGTAATTCACCCCTCCACTTT. Protein sequence: CASSYSGTGGNSPLHF.